This paragraph covers one T cell receptor (beta chain) sequence. The CDR3 has 16 residues. The germline V and J ends were trimmed by 0 bases and 6 bases, with 14 bases remaining between them. Germline V gene lookup returns CDR1 KGHDR and CDR2 SFDVKD. Study processing details: Reference gene primer amplification in the assay estimated nucleated cell counts. Assay used: immunoSEQ multiplex PCR; TCRdb lists only in-frame clones, some missing. Clonal size and the V and J genes are those of that table, whereas D and trimming came from the DNA. The table records more than 200,000 clones, about 88% of them present only once. This record comes from a study of blood T cell repertoires in COVID-19. Whole-study context: The samples span acute and convalescent COVID-19 from the United States, Italy and Spain.

The origin of this receptor is a woman in her 40s who had recovered from COVID-19. The sequencing input was peripheral blood. The V call is TRBV24-1, the J call TRBJ2-4, with D maybe TRBD2 (6 bases). Here the CDR3 DNA reads TGTGCCACCAGTGATTTGTCGGCCGCGGGACGAAACATTCAGTACTTC. Its translation: CATSDLSAAGRNIQYF.